This TCR beta chain was recovered during a study of T cells in Graves' hyperthyroidism and ophthalmopathy. Findings and limits, study-wide: Most clonotypes that expanded in the thyroid above 0.001 also showed up in blood.

This clonotype has a handful of counts. The antigen is not known. Its ends do not fully match the called genes, so a read error is possible. Germline V CDR1 and CDR2: DFQATT, SNEGSKA (reference sequence). The CDR3 contains 15 residues. The investigators amplified TCR beta CDR3 regions from RNA transcripts. First-round RT-PCR with HTBI primers amplified the TCR CDR3 region. TCRdb re-called the multiplex PCR reads with MiXCR, one entry per CDR3 protein. The repertoire holds about 350,000 distinct CDR3 sequences, with approximately 15% as singletons. The TCR originated in a woman in her twenties or thirties with Graves' hyperthyroidism. What was sequenced was blood. This chain links TRBV20-1 with TRBJ2-7; maybe TRBD2 (6 bases). The CDR3 coding sequence is TGCAGTGCTGGAGACCGGACTACCTTATCCTACGAGCAGTACTTC. Translating it yields CSAGDRTTLSYEQYF.